Below, 14 T cell receptor beta chains from the same sample are listed, as sequenced in a study of CDR3 diversity in severe acne. Using its own MiXCR run on the PCR reads, TCRdb lists one record per CDR3 protein. This sample carries about 84,000 distinct CDR3 sequences, over 40% of them seen once, and the ten largest clones take around 15%. The sample was blood. The receptor source for this set is a male donor in good health, without acne.

This clonotype was seen more than once but under ten times. This chain links TRBV5-6 with TRBJ2-5; D gene ambiguous. The germline CDR1 and CDR2 sequences are SGHDT and YYEEEE. V was shortened by 4 bases and J by 4 bases, with 11 bases between the two germline ends. The CDR3 is 13 amino acids. The DNA for the CDR3 is TGTGCCAGCAGCCGTACGGTGGGAGAGACCCAGTACTTC. This gives the protein CASSRTVGETQYF. The variable domain in full, with the rest retrieved from reference TRBV5-6 and TRBJ2-5, is DAGVTQSPTHLIKTRGQQVTLRCSPKSGHDTVSWYQQALGQGPQFIFQYYEEEERQRGNFPDRFSGHQFPNYSSELNVNALLLGDSALYLCASSRTVGETQYFGPGTRLLVL.

Turning to this clonotype: The junction shows a germline mismatch at one end, possibly a read error. V and J are TRBV20-1 and TRBJ1-3; D remains ambiguous. CDR1 is DFQATT, CDR2 SNEGSKA, per germline (reference sequence). This CDR3 has 16 amino acids. The CDR3 protein is CSASPRALGSGNTIYF. Written as DNA, the CDR3 is TGCAGTGCTAGTCCCAGAGCCCTAGGATCTGGAAACACTATATATTTT.

Details on this clonotype: One end of the junction varies from germline; a read error may be responsible. The chain combines TRBV5-1 with TRBJ1-2; D is perhaps TRBD1 (5 bases). This CDR3 region has 14 residues. The germline CDR1 and CDR2 sequences are SGHRS and YFSETQ. Written as DNA, the CDR3 is TGTGCCAGCGAATCGTCAGGGCGGAGCTATGGCTACACCTTC. As protein: CASESSGRSYGYTF. The whole variable domain, remainder taken from reference TRBV5-1 and TRBJ1-2, is KAGVTQTPRYLIKTRGQQVTLSCSPISGHRSVSWYQQTPGQGLQFLFEYFSETQRNKGNFPGRFSGRQFSNSRSEMNVSTLELGDSALYLCASESSGRSYGYTFGSGTRLTVV.

V is TRBV10-2 and J is TRBJ2-3; D not resolved. V was cut by 5 bases and J by 9 bases, with 9 bases left in between. The CDR3 totals 11 residues. The germline CDR1 and CDR2 sequences are WSHSY and SAAADI. Here the CDR3 DNA reads TGCGCCAGCAGTTATGTAGACACGCAGTATTTT. Translating it yields CASSYVDTQYF.

The J gene is TRBJ1-3, the V gene TRBV6-1, with D possibly TRBD1 on 5 matching bases. The CDR3 is made up of 16 amino acids. Trimming took off 1 base at V and 4 bases at J, with 14 bases between the two ends. The germline V gene has CDR1 MNHNS and CDR2 SASEGT. Here the CDR3 DNA reads TGTGCCAGCAGTGAAGTGAGGGGAGGGCCAGGAAACACCATATATTTT. Encoded protein: CASSEVRGGPGNTIYF.

By share of the sample, this clonotype is medium-sized. V gene TRBV20-1 combines with J gene TRBJ2-7; D uncertain. V was shortened by 0 bases and J by 5 bases, with 23 bases between the two germline ends. Germline lookup yields CDR1 DFQATT and CDR2 SNEGSKA (reference sequence). The CDR3 is 17 residues long. The CDR3 sequence is CSARDDRAATGLDEQYF. The CDR3 nucleotides are TGCAGTGCTAGAGATGATCGGGCGGCTACGGGCTTGGACGAGCAGTACTTC.

To note about this clonotype: The junction departs from the called germline gene at one end, perhaps through a read error. The chain joins TRBV6-5 to TRBJ1-5; tentatively, D is TRBD1 (5 bases). The CDR3 consists of 16 residues. Germline loops: CDR1 MNHEY, CDR2 SVGAGI. The CDR3 DNA is TGTGCCAGCAGTTACCGGGTGACGGGGGTCAATCGGCCCCAGCATTTT. It specifies CASSYRVTGVNRPQHF.

This clonotype was seen repeatedly, ten times or more. The rearrangement joins TRBV25-1 to TRBJ2-7; D tentatively fits TRBD1 or TRBD2 (5 bases each). The CDR3 contains 18 residues. Germline CDR1 reads MGHDK; CDR2 reads SYGVNS. V lost 2 bases and J 0 bases, leaving 20 bases between the germline ends. CDR3 sequence reads: CASSEVGPPGRSSYEQYF. The CDR3 coding sequence is TGTGCCAGCAGTGAAGTCGGCCCTCCGGGACGGTCCTCCTACGAGCAGTACTTC.

This clonotype was counted a few times. V and J are TRBV15 and TRBJ2-7, with D perhaps given as TRBD1 or TRBD2 (5 bases each). The length of the CDR3 is 15 residues. The germline V and J ends were trimmed by 3 bases and 4 bases, with 16 bases remaining between them. Germline-derived CDR1 and CDR2 are LNHNV and YYDKDF (reference sequence). The CDR3 coding sequence is TGTGCCACCAGCAGCCAAGGACCGGGACGATACGAGCAGTACTTC. It encodes CATSSQGPGRYEQYF.

The genes are TRBV7-3 and TRBJ1-1; D is unclear. Germline CDR1 SGHTA, CDR2 FQGTGA. V was shortened by 8 bases and J by 1 base, with 11 bases between the two germline ends. The CDR3 is 13 residues long. DNA of the CDR3: TGTGCCAGCGGGATCGAGACGAACACTGAAGCTTTCTTT. Its protein product is CASGIETNTEAFF.

Notes on this clonotype: The junction departs from the called germline gene at one end, perhaps through a read error. V is TRBV15 and J is TRBJ1-2; TRBD1 might be the D (6 bases). The germline CDR1 and CDR2 sequences are LNHNV and YYDKDF (reference sequence). This CDR3 comprises 11 residues. In nucleotides, the CDR3 is TGTGCTACCACGGGGGCTTATGGCTACACCTTC. Encoded protein: CATTGAYGYTF.

The CDR3 bases are TGCGCCAGCAGCTACGGGACAGCCTCCAGGGAGACCCAGTACTTC. This gives the protein CASSYGTASRETQYF. This chain connects TRBV5-1 to TRBJ2-5; the match to TRBD1 covers 7 bases. The CDR3 is 15 amino acids. Per germline, CDR1 SGHRS and CDR2 YFSETQ. After removal of 3 bases from V and 5 bases from J, the junction contained 10 bases not matched to a gene.

This clonotype was recorded a few times. This chain joins TRBV9 and TRBJ2-1; the match to TRBD2 covers 8 bases. Germline CDR1 is SGDLS and CDR2 is YYNGEE. V shed 7 bases, J shed 6 bases, and the junction held 3 bases outside the gene matches. This CDR3 is built from 12 residues. Here the CDR3 reads CASYGTSNEQFF. CDR3 sequence (DNA): TGTGCCAGCTACGGGACTAGCAATGAGCAGTTCTTC. The complete variable domain, with remaining parts taken from reference TRBV9 and TRBJ2-1, reads DSGVTQTPKHLITATGQRVTLRCSPRSGDLSVYWYQQSLDQGLQFLIQYYNGEERAKGNILERFSAQQFPDLHSELNLSSLELGDSALYFCASYGTSNEQFFGPGTRLTVL.

The chain joins TRBV20-1 to TRBJ2-1, with D perhaps assigned TRBD1 or TRBD2 (5 bases each). Germline lookup yields CDR1 DFQATT and CDR2 SNEGSKA (reference sequence). Deletions cut 3 bases from V and 12 bases from J, with 18 bases between. The CDR3 has 13 residues. The CDR3 reads CSASSGSKDTQFF. The DNA of the CDR3 is TGCAGTGCTAGCTCAGGGAGCAAAGATACGCAGTTCTTC.